Following are 2 T cell receptor beta chains from one sample sequenced in a study of CD8+CD57+ T cells in acquired aplastic anemia. Profiling that covered TCR beta VDJ and CDR3 relied on genomic DNA as its template. TCRdb reanalysed the reads using MiXCR and keeps one entry per CDR3 protein. The table lists hundreds of thousands of distinct CDR3 sequences, 65% to 90% of them singletons, with 42% in the top ten. CD8+CD57+ cell expansion, shown by flow cytometry, had occurred in the patients selected for sequencing. Input material: sorted CD4+, CD8+, or CD8+CD57+ T cells (not recorded which) from PBMCs. The receptor source for this set is a human donor with aplastic anemia.

This clonotype showed up many times. J is TRBJ1-2 and V is TRBV6-6; the D is unclear. The CDR3 has 12 amino acids. Germline assignment: CDR1 MNHNY and CDR2 SVGAGI (reference sequence). V gave up 8 bases and J gave up 0 bases, with 7 bases separating them. In nucleotides, the CDR3 is TGTGCCAGCTCCCTATCTAACTATGGCTACACCTTC. It yields the protein CASSLSNYGYTF.

In regard to this clonotype: The junction departs from germline at one end; a sequencing error may be responsible. The chain uses TRBV7-8 and TRBJ2-3; D not certain. This CDR3 region has 13 residues. The germline V gene has CDR1 SGHVS and CDR2 FQNEAQ. CDR3 loop: CASSYGREDTHHF. In DNA form, the CDR3 reads TGTGCCAGCAGCTACGGGCGCGAAGATACACACCATTTT.